What follows are 22 T cell receptor beta chains derived from one specimen sequenced in a study of cytomegalovirus exposure and HLA in healthy donors. The data were produced by immunoSEQ multiplex PCR, yet TCRdb's version contains in-frame clones alone and is incomplete. The table includes around 70,000 clones, 94% detected once. The sample taken for sequencing was PBMCs. These receptors all come from a man between 18 and 29 years old in good health and CMV-seropositive.

J is TRBJ2-5 and V is TRBV29-1; no definite D call. This CDR3 is built from 10 residues. Deletions cut 7 bases from V and 2 bases from J, with 5 bases between. The germline V gene encodes CDR1 SQVTM and CDR2 ANQGSEA. CDR3 amino acids: CSGAQETQYF. CDR3 coding DNA: TGCAGCGGCGCTCAAGAGACCCAGTACTTC.

V is TRBV6-1 and J is TRBJ1-2; D is possibly TRBD1 (5 bases). The CDR3 totals 14 residues. Germline CDR1 and CDR2: MNHNS and SASEGT. V lost 1 base and J 6 bases, leaving 12 bases between the germline ends. This CDR3 is CASSEGPGVNGYTF. Here the CDR3 DNA reads TGTGCCAGCAGTGAAGGGCCGGGGGTCAATGGCTACACCTTC.

This clone was counted once. The J gene is TRBJ2-3, the V gene TRBV27; 10 bases line up with TRBD2. CDR3 length: 18 residues. Per the germline V gene, CDR1 is MNHEY and CDR2 is SMNVEV (reference sequence). The J segment lost 3 bases and the V segment lost 0 bases, leaving 9 bases of the junction unmatched. CDR3 amino acids: CASSLSPRVAGGTDTQYF. CDR3 DNA sequence: TGTGCCAGCAGTTTATCCCCCAGGGTAGCGGGAGGAACAGATACGCAGTATTTT.

The chain couples TRBV14 to TRBJ2-2; D remains unclear. The CDR3 runs to 18 residues. The V gene lost 0 bases and the J gene lost 6 bases, with 20 bases spanning the gap. CDR1 and CDR2 (germline): SGHDN, FVKESK. The CDR3 sequence: CASSQDLPQSKFPGELFF. DNA of the CDR3: TGTGCCAGCAGCCAAGATCTCCCGCAAAGCAAATTCCCCGGGGAGCTGTTTTTT.

This rearrangement joins TRBV5-1 to TRBJ2-5; D perhaps matches TRBD1 (5 bases). Looked up from germline, CDR1 is SGHRS and CDR2 is YFSETQ. The CDR3 covers 17 residues. The V end lost 2 bases, the J end lost 2 bases, and 19 bases lay between the germline ends. CDR3 residues: CASSFELPGRGQETQYF. The DNA of the CDR3 is TGCGCCAGCAGCTTTGAACTTCCCGGTAGGGGTCAAGAGACCCAGTACTTC.

This rearrangement joins TRBV7-3 to TRBJ2-1; 10 bases line up with TRBD2. The CDR3 contains 16 residues. J was trimmed by 7 bases and V by 3 bases; bases with no gene match: 9. CDR1 and CDR2 (germline): SGHTA, FQGTGA. Here the CDR3 DNA reads TGTGCCAGCAGCTTGAGGGGGAGTAGCGGGAGGAATGAGCAGTTCTTC. Translating it yields CASSLRGSSGRNEQFF. Filled out from reference TRBV7-3 and TRBJ2-1, the complete variable domain reads GAGVSQTPSNKVTEKGKYVELRCDPISGHTALYWYRQSLGQGPEFLIYFQGTGAADDSGLPNDRFFAVRPEGSVSTLKIQRTERGDSAVYLCASSLRGSSGRNEQFFGPGTRLTVL.

The chain has TRBV7-9 and TRBJ2-2; perhaps TRBD1 as D (5 bases). Germline values: CDR1 SEHNR, CDR2 FQNEAQ (reference sequence). V was pared by 5 bases and J by 6 bases, with 16 bases between. The CDR3 is 15 residues long. The CDR3 region has the DNA TGTGCCAGCAGCACCACGACAGATAAGGCCGGGGAGCTGTTTTTT. This encodes CASSTTTDKAGELFF. Using reference TRBV7-9 and TRBJ2-2 for the parts outside the CDR3, the full variable domain is DTGVSQNPRHKITKRGQNVTFRCDPISEHNRLYWYRQTLGQGPEFLTYFQNEAQLEKSRLLSDRFSAERPKGSFSTLEIQRTEQGDSAMYLCASSTTTDKAGELFFGEGSRLTVL.

The chain carries TRBV21-1 and TRBJ2-7; TRBD2 reflects the table's D call only, with no check against the DNA. TRBV21-1 is marked as a pseudogene. The CDR3 has 18 residues. For the CDR3, the DNA is TGTGCCAGCAGCAAAAAGGAGGGGGAAAGGAGCGGGAGCTGCGAGCAGTACTTC. Translating gives CASSKKEGERSGSCEQYF.

The V and J genes are TRBV18 and TRBJ2-5, with 7 bases matching TRBD1. Germline CDR1 KGHSH, CDR2 LQKENI. The CDR3 consists of 14 residues. V shed 3 bases and J 4 bases; nucleotides not matched to a gene: 5. The CDR3 spells CASSPLQGRETQYF. In DNA, the CDR3 is TGTGCCAGCTCACCCCTACAGGGGAGAGAGACCCAGTACTTC.

This chain connects TRBV19 to TRBJ1-1; 9 positions match TRBD1. The CDR3 spans 18 residues. The junction had 12 bases not matched to a gene; V was cut back by 3 bases and J by 1 base. Germline-derived CDR1 and CDR2 are LNHDA and SQIVND (reference sequence). The CDR3 loop is CASSIHPRQGVGNTEAFF. CDR3 coding DNA: TGTGCCAGTAGTATCCACCCGAGACAGGGGGTGGGGAACACTGAAGCTTTCTTT.

The chain has TRBV28 and TRBJ2-7, with a weak D call TRBD1 (6 bases). V was clipped by 6 bases and J by 0 bases, with 9 bases between them. Germline V gene data show CDR1 as MDHEN and CDR2 as SYDVKM. The length of the CDR3 is 13 residues. CDR3 amino acids: CASSRTDSYEQYF. The CDR3 DNA is TGTGCCAGCAGCCGGACAGACTCCTACGAGCAGTACTTC.

The genes are TRBV6-6 and TRBJ2-1, with TRBD2 identical over 8 bases. Trimming at V came to 6 bases and at J to 4 bases, leaving 8 bases not matched to a gene. The CDR3 sequence is 15 residues long. In germline, CDR1 is MNHNY, CDR2 SVGAGI (reference sequence). CDR3 in amino acids: CASSLLASGYNEQFF. DNA for the CDR3: TGTGCCAGCAGCTTACTCGCTAGCGGGTACAATGAGCAGTTCTTC.

The V call is TRBV29-1, the J call TRBJ2-5, with 10 bases lining up with TRBD1. The length of the CDR3 is 12 residues. CDR1 is SQVTM and CDR2 is ANQGSEA in the germline V gene. Losses at the gene ends were 5 bases for V and 4 bases for J; bases not matched to a gene: 1. The CDR3 spells CSVWDRGETQYF. The CDR3 coding sequence is TGCAGCGTTTGGGACAGGGGAGAGACCCAGTACTTC. The full variable domain, in which reference TRBV29-1 and TRBJ2-5 provide the parts outside the CDR3, is SAVISQKPSRDICQRGTSLTIQCQVDSQVTMMFWYRQQPGQSLTLIATANQGSEATYESGFVIDKFPISRPNLTFSTLTVSNMSPEDSSIYLCSVWDRGETQYFGPGTRLLVL.

This sequence joins TRBV28 and TRBJ2-7; D is possibly TRBD2 (6 bases). The CDR3 is 17 residues long. V was clipped by 4 bases and J by 2 bases, with 21 bases between them. Germline assignment: CDR1 MDHEN and CDR2 SYDVKM. In DNA, the CDR3 is TGTGCCAGCAGTTCAGGGTTGACGCTAGCGTTAGCCTACGAGCAGTACTTC. Translation: CASSSGLTLALAYEQYF.

The V call is TRBV21-1, the J call TRBJ2-2; the table assigns TRBD2, which was not confirmed against the DNA. TRBV21-1 is classified as a pseudogene. The CDR3 spans 18 residues. CDR3 sequence (DNA): TGTGCCAGCAGCAAAGCGGCGGAGCGGGAGGTAAACACCGGGGAGCTGTTTTTT. Amino acids: CASSKAAEREVNTGELFF.

The chain employs TRBV30 and TRBJ2-1; maybe TRBD2 (5 bases). The CDR3 totals 13 residues. Germline V CDR1 and CDR2: GTSNPN, SVGIG (reference sequence). Trimming pared 0 bases from V and 6 bases from J, leaving 9 bases between. CDR3 in DNA: TGTGCCTGGAGTGTAGGGAGTCTCAATGAGCAGTTCTTC. It is translated as CAWSVGSLNEQFF.

V and J are TRBV5-1 and TRBJ1-2, with TRBD1 as a possible D gene (5 bases). Looked up from germline, CDR1 is SGHRS and CDR2 is YFSETQ. V was clipped by 4 bases and J by 6 bases, with 13 bases between them. The length of the CDR3 is 13 residues. CDR3 sequence: CASSPPGGNGYTF. The CDR3, as DNA: TGCGCCAGCAGCCCCCCTGGGGGGAATGGCTACACCTTC.

This clone was picked up one time. This sequence joins TRBV16 and TRBJ1-5; D might be TRBD1 (6 bases). Germline CDR1 KGHSY, CDR2 FQNENV. The CDR3 has 12 amino acids. Trimming stripped 5 bases from V and 6 bases from J, with 8 bases between. The CDR3, as DNA: TGTGCCAGCAGCTCAGGGGTTCAGCCCCAGCATTTT. As protein: CASSSGVQPQHF.

V is TRBV30 and J is TRBJ1-1, with 8 bases that match TRBD1. Germline V lookup: CDR1 GTSNPN, CDR2 SVGIG (reference sequence). V lost 2 bases to trimming and J lost 3 bases; unmatched junction nucleotides: 11. The CDR3 has 16 amino acids. The CDR3 region has the DNA TGTGCCTGGAGTAACCCAGGGGGCGCGGGGGACACTGAAGCTTTCTTT. Translating gives CAWSNPGGAGDTEAFF.

By share of the sample, this clone is medium-sized. The same CDR3 can be traced to other DNA sequences in this sample. The genes are TRBV28 and TRBJ2-7, with 9 bases fitting TRBD1. Germline CDR1 is MDHEN and CDR2 is SYDVKM. The CDR3 length is 13 residues. The junction had 2 bases not matched to a gene; V was cut back by 4 bases and J by 4 bases. The CDR3 loop reads CASSSGQGYEQYF. In DNA form, the CDR3 reads TGTGCCAGCAGTTCGGGACAGGGTTACGAGCAGTACTTC.

The rearrangement uses TRBV6-5 and TRBJ2-7; 12 bases are a match to TRBD2. The length of the CDR3 is 15 residues. V gave up 2 bases and J gave up 1 base; unmatched junction bases: 0. In germline, CDR1 is MNHEY, CDR2 SVGAGI. The CDR3 DNA reads TGTGCCAGCAGTTACGGACTAGCGGGATCCTACGAGCAGTACTTC. It is translated as CASSYGLAGSYEQYF.

V usage is TRBV21-1 and J usage is TRBJ2-1; the table names TRBD2, a call not compared with the DNA. TRBV21-1 is reported as a pseudogene. The CDR3 totals 14 residues. CDR3 sequence (DNA): TGTGCCAGCGCGGCGAACCCAAATTACAATGAGCAGTTCTTC. It specifies CASAANPNYNEQFF.